This entry is about one TCR beta chain. The sample belongs to a study of blood T cell repertoires in COVID-19. Study at large: PBMCs, B-cell-depleted T cells, or T cells were the source of the cDNA or gDNA that made up the material.

Source study methods: Researchers report that nucleated cell counts were estimated from reference gene primer amplification. Only in-frame clones appear in the TCRdb table, and some are missing; sequencing was by immunoSEQ multiplex PCR. D and trimming were read from the DNA, whereas the V and J calls and clone size are those reported in that table. The sample yields around 100,000 clones, around 90% seen once. V dropped 3 bases and J dropped 2 bases, with 14 bases sitting between them. The CDR3 is 15 residues long. Germline V gene data show CDR1 as SGHNT and CDR2 as YYREEE (reference sequence). The Seattle patients joined while their infection was active and were tracked longitudinally afterward.

The clonotype comes from a woman aged 45-59 years with COVID-19, enrolled during active disease. Material: peripheral blood. The J gene is TRBJ2-5, the V gene TRBV5-4, with D possibly TRBD1 on 6 matching bases. CDR3 in amino acids: CASSSYRAGQETQYF. The CDR3 nucleotides are TGTGCCAGCAGCTCTTACAGGGCCGGACAAGAGACCCAGTACTTC. Based on the CDR3 plus reference TRBV5-4 and TRBJ2-5, the full variable domain is ETGVTQSPTHLIKTRGQQVTLRCSSQSGHNTVSWYQQALGQGPQFIFQYYREEENGRGNFPPRFSGLQFPNYSSELNVNALELDDSALYLCASSSYRAGQETQYFGPGTRLLVL.